This T cell receptor (beta chain) was found in a study of blood T cell repertoires in COVID-19 (TCRdb year 2020). Regarding the research as a whole: Collaborator samples came from the United States, Italy and Spain and covered acute and convalescent phases of COVID-19. Subjects who had been exposed to COVID-19, were actively infected with it, or had recovered from it provided the deeply sampled blood TCRbeta repertoires that made up the dataset. The repertoires were made available in a free public database intended to serve as a resource for research on the immune response to SARS-CoV-2. HLA class I and class II types, where available, came from metadata supplied by the sample provider rather than from assay-based typing. The material from the prospective study consisted of cDNA or gDNA derived from T cells, B-cell-depleted T cells, or PBMCs. Samples were obtained from the ongoing ImmuneRACE study (first 160 participants) and from some 1,200 subjects provided by 6 global collaborators. Nearly every sample came with metadata listing a de-identified subject ID, COVID-19 status, age in years and sex. The full study reports these points: The quantity of clinical and demographic metadata differed by source and by participant and was supplied without curation.

TCRbeta CDR3 regions were amplified from genomic DNA by means of the immunoSEQ Assay, a bias-controlled multiplex PCR. Per the source publication's procedure: The number of nucleated cells in each sample was estimated by amplification of reference gene primers within the assay. Sequence reads were collapsed and filtered to measure the absolute abundance of every unique TCRbeta CDR3 rearrangement. Productive Simpson clonality was computed per sample as the square root of Simpson's diversity index over productive rearrangements. This is the immuneACCESS table as TCRdb keeps it, with only in-frame sequences that have V and J called. A part of the clones is gone; compared with another copy, unresolved V genes explain less than half, and the rest is unexplained. Clonal size and the V and J genes are those of that table, whereas D and trimming came from the DNA. This sample holds under 350,000 clones; approximately 86% were observed only once. About 2.7% of the sample comes from the top ten.

Enrolling through a virtual design, the prospective study's participants ranged in age from roughly 18 to 95 years and lived across 24 United States geographic areas. In the prospective study, participants were assigned to cohorts based on the clinical history participants reported in a screening survey and a study questionnaire. For ImmuneRACE Cohort 3, a participant was defined as recovered based on two consecutive negative NP/OP PCR tests, clearance by a healthcare professional, or resolution of symptoms. In the prospective study, whole blood, serum and a nasopharyngeal or oropharyngeal swab were collected from each participant by mobile phlebotomists. Prospective study participants could optionally give additional blood draws and questionnaires over a roughly two-month period. Before DNA extraction, prospective study blood samples were shipped either frozen or at room temperature. As regards this clone: The clone's antigen remains unknown. Base qualities are not at hand, and no much larger clone is one base apart.

Deletion took 10 bases off V and 7 bases off J, with a span of 20 bases between the germline ends. CDR1 and CDR2, per the germline V gene, are SNHLY and FYNNEI. Taken from cysteine to phenylalanine, the CDR3 has 15 residues. Left in the record is the CDR3 DNA by itself, 45 bases read in frame from the first base. The V and J genes are TRBV2 and TRBJ1-6, with no confident D gene call. Sequencing input: PBMCs or T cells enriched from blood (not recorded which). This clonotype originated in a woman younger than 30 who had recovered from COVID-19. The nucleotides read TGTGCCACCACCGACGTCCCGACTCCCAATTCACCCCTCCACTTT. Its protein reads: CATTDVPTPNSPLHF.